The clone carrying this T cell receptor beta chain appeared a few times. Its specificity is not known. Preparation methods for the bulk TCR libraries were those previously described, with listed TCR primers. One entry per CDR3 protein, called by TCRdb with MiXCR from the PCR reads. This table holds roughly 65,000 distinct CDR3 sequences, roughly 17% found once. These data come from a study of molecular identifiers for immune sequencing clone quantification. Turning to the study itself: For replicates, RNA isolated from roughly 20,000 or 100,000 naive CD8 cells was divided into five portions, of which four were sequenced.

CDR3 length: 15 amino acids. Losses at the gene ends were 5 bases for V and 6 bases for J; bases not matched to a gene: 11. Per germline, CDR1 SGHTA and CDR2 FQGTGA. Sorting was used to obtain naive CD8 T cells (CD8+CD4-CCR7+CD45RA+). Broader study findings: In CMV-specific effectors, clones above 20 copies held over 97% of molecules; naive, under 1%.

The TCR comes from a human donor in good health. Some libraries in this study had Jurkat cell RNA spiked in. V gene TRBV7-3 combines with J gene TRBJ2-5; 8 bases fit TRBD2. Sequencing input: naive CD8+ T cells from blood, with Jurkat cell RNA spiked in. Subset in this sample: FACS-sorted CD8+CD4-CCR7+CD45RA+ naive T cells. The CDR3 loop is CASSPVGSGDKTQYF. CDR3 nucleotides: TGTGCCAGCAGCCCAGTTGGTAGCGGGGATAAGACCCAGTACTTC.